The clone carrying this T cell receptor (beta chain) has a handful of counts. Its target is not known. The data belong to a study of Ad26.COV2.S vaccination and SARS-CoV-2 variants. Study-level background: The trial was COV1001 and the donor's arm was Ad26.COV2.S. Ad26.COV2.S given intramuscularly, once or twice 56 days apart. Notes on the study in general: Vaccinees displayed broader spike-specific TCR repertoires than placebo recipients.

Libraries were prepared by immunoSEQ multiplex PCR; TCRdb keeps only in-frame clonotypes and omits some of them. The table records hundreds of thousands of clones, about nine tenths of them present only once. Germline V gene lookup returns CDR1 SGHRS and CDR2 YFSETQ. The CDR3 totals 14 residues. The V end was cut by 5 bases, the J end by 7 bases, with 13 bases between. Treatment indicated: some 20 received Ad26.COV2.S at low or high dose, single or two shots; about 5 received placebo; per-sample allocation not given. Day 63 following the first vaccine or placebo injection was when the samples were taken.

The input for sequencing was peripheral blood, taken in a trial of Ad26.COV2.S vaccine versus placebo. The chain couples TRBV5-1 to TRBJ1-6; D remains ambiguous. The receptor was isolated from a person between 18 and 60 years old who received the Ad26.COV2.S COVID-19 vaccine or a placebo. CDR3 protein: CASRSRRSNSPLHF. CDR3 DNA sequence: TGCGCCAGCAGGAGTCGCCGATCAAATTCACCCCTCCACTTT. Looking up the rest from reference TRBV5-1 and TRBJ1-6 gives the full variable domain: KAGVTQTPRYLIKTRGQQVTLSCSPISGHRSVSWYQQTPGQGLQFLFEYFSETQRNKGNFPGRFSGRQFSNSRSEMNVSTLELGDSALYLCASRSRRSNSPLHFGNGTRLTVT.